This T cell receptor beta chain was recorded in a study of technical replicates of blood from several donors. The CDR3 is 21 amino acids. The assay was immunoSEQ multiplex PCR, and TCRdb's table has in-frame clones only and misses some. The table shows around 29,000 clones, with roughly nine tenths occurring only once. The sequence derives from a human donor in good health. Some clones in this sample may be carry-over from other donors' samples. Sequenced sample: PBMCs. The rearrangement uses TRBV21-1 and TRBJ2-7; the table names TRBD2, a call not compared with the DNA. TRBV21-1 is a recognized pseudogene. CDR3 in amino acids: CASHKVISSGRVTEMGYEQYF. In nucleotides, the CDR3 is TGTGCCAGCCATAAAGTAATTTCTAGCGGGAGGGTGACGGAAATGGGCTACGAGCAGTACTTC.